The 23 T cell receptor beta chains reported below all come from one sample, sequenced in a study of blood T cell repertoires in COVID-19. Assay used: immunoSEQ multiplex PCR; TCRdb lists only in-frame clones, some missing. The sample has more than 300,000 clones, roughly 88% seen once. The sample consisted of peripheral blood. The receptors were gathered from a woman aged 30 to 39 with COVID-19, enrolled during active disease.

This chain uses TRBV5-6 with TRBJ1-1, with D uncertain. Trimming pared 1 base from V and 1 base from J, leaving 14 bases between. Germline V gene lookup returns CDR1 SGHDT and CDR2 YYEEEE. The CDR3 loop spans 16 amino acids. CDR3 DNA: TGTGCCAGCAGCTTGTTCACCGGGGTTAGGAACACTGAAGCTTTCTTT. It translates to CASSLFTGVRNTEAFF.

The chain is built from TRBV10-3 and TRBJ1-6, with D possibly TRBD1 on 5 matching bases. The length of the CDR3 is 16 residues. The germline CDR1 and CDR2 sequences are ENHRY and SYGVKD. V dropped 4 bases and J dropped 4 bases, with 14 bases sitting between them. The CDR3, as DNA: TGTGCCATCAGTGTGGCAGGGCCCGGTTATAATTCACCCCTCCACTTT. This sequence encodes CAISVAGPGYNSPLHF.

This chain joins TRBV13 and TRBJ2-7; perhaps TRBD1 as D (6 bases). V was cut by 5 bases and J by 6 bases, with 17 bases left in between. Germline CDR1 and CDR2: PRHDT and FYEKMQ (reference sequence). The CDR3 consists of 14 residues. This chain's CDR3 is CASSPRDTPGEQYF. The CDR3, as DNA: TGTGCCAGCAGCCCCCGGGACACCCCAGGCGAGCAGTACTTC.

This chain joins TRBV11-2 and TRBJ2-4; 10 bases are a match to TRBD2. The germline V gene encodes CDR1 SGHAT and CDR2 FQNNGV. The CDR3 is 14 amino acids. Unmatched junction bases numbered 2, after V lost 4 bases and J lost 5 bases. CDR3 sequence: CASSSSGGQNIQYF. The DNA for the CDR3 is TGTGCCAGCAGCTCTAGCGGGGGCCAAAACATTCAGTACTTC.

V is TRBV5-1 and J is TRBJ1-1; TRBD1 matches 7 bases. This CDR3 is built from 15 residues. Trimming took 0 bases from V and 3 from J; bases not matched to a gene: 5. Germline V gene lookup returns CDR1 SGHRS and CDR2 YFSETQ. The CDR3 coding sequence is TGCGCCAGCAGCTTGGAAGGGACAGTATACACTGAAGCTTTCTTT. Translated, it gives CASSLEGTVYTEAFF.

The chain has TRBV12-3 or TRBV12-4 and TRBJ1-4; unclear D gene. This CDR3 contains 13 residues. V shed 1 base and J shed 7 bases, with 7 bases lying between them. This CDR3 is CASSLGGFEKLFF. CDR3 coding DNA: TGTGCCAGCAGTTTAGGAGGGTTTGAAAAACTGTTTTTT.

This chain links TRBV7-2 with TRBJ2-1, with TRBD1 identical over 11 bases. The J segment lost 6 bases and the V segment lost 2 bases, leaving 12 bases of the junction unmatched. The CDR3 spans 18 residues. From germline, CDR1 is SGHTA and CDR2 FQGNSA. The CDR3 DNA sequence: TGTGCCAGCAGCTTATCCCCTGGGACAGGGGGGCTGATCAATGAGCAGTTCTTC. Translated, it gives CASSLSPGTGGLINEQFF.

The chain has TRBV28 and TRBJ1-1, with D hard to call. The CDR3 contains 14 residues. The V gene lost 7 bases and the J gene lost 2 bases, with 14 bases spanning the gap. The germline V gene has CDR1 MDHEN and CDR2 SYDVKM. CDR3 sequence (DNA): TGTGCCAGCAACTCGGACTTTGGTAACACTGAAGCTTTCTTT. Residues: CASNSDFGNTEAFF.

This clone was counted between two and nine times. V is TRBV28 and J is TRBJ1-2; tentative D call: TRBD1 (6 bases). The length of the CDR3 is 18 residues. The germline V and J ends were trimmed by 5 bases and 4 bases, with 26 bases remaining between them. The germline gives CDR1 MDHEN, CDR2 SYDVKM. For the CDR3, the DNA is TGTGCCAGCAGTGGGGAACAGGGATCGTCGGAGGTACCCTATGGCTACACCTTC. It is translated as CASSGEQGSSEVPYGYTF.

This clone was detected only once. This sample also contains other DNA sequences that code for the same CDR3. CDR3 bases: TGTGCCAGTAGTATAGGAGGGGGTGAAGCTTTCTTT. Its protein is CASSIGGGEAFF. The chain joins TRBV19 to TRBJ1-1; D is perhaps TRBD1 (6 bases). The CDR3 has 12 amino acids. Germline-derived CDR1 and CDR2 are LNHDA and SQIVND (reference sequence). V lost 1 base, J lost 7 bases, and 7 bases lay in between.

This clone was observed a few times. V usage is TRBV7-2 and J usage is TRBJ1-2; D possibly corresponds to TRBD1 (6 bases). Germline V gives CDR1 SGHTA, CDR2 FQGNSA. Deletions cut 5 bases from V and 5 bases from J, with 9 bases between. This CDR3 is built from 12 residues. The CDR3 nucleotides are TGTGCCAGCAGCCCACAGGGATATGGCTACACCTTC. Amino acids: CASSPQGYGYTF.

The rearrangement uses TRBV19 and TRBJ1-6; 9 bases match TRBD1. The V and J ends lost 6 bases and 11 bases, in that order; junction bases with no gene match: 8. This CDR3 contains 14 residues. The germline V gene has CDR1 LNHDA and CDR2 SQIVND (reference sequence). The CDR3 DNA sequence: TGTGCCAGTAGCGCGGGACAGGGAGTGCCACCCCTCCACTTT. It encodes CASSAGQGVPPLHF.

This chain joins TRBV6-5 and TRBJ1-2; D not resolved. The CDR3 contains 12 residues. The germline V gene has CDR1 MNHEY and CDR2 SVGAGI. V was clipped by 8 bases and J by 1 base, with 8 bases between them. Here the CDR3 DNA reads TGTGCCAGCGCGAGGGATAACTATGGCTACACCTTC. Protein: CASARDNYGYTF.

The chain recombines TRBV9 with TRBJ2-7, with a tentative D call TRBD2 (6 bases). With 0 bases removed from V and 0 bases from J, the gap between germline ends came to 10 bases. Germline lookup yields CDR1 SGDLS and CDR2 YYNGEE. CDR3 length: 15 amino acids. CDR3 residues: CASSVGWEDSYEQYF. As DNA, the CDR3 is TGTGCCAGCAGCGTAGGGTGGGAGGACTCCTACGAGCAGTACTTC.

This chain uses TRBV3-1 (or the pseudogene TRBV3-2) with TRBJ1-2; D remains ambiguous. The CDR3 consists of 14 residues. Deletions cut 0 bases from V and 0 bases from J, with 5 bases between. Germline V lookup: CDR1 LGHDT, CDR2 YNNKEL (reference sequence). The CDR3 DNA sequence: TGTGCCAGCAGCCAAGATGGAGCTAACTATGGCTACACCTTC. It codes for CASSQDGANYGYTF.

The CDR3, as DNA: TGTGCCAGCAGCTTAGGGCAGGTCTATGGCTACACCTTC. This gives the protein CASSLGQVYGYTF. The chain links TRBV7-9 to TRBJ1-2; D remains unclear. The CDR3 runs to 13 residues. The germline V gene encodes CDR1 SEHNR and CDR2 FQNEAQ (reference sequence). V was cut by 1 base and J by 4 bases, with 7 bases left in between.

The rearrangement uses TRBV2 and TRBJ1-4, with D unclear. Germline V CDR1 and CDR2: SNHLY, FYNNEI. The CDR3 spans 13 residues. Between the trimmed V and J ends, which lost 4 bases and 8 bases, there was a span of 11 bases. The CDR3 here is CASSVRRGEKLFF. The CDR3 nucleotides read TGTGCCAGCAGTGTACGACGAGGGGAAAAACTGTTTTTT.

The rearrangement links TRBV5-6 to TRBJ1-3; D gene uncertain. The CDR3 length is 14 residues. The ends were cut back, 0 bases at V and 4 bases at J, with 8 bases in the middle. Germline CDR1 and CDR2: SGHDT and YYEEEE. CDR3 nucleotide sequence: TGTGCCAGCAGCTTGGTTGGCAGAGGAAACACCATATATTTT. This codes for CASSLVGRGNTIYF.

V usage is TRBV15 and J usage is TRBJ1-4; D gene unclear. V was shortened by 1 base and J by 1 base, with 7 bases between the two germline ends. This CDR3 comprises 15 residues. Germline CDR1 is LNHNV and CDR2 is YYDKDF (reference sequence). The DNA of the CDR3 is TGTGCCACCAGCAGAGGGCAGGAAACTAATGAAAAACTGTTTTTT. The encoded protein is CATSRGQETNEKLFF.

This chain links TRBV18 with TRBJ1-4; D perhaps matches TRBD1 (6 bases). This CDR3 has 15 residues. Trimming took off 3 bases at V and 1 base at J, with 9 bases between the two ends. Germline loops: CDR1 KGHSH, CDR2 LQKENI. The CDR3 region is CASSPIQGTNEKLFF. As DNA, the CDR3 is TGTGCCAGCTCACCCATACAGGGAACTAATGAAAAACTGTTTTTT.

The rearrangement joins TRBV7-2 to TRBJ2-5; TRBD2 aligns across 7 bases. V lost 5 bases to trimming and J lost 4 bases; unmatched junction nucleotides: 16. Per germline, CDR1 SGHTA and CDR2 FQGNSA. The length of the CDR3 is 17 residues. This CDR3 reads CASSPGTGREGRETQYF. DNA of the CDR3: TGTGCCAGCAGCCCAGGTACCGGCAGGGAGGGGAGAGAGACCCAGTACTTC.

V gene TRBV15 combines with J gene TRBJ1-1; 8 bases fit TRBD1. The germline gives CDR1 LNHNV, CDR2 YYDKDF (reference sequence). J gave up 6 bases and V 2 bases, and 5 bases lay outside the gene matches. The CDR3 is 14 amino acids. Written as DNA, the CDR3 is TGTGCCACCAGCAGACCGGGACAGGCCCCTGAAGCTTTCTTT. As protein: CATSRPGQAPEAFF.

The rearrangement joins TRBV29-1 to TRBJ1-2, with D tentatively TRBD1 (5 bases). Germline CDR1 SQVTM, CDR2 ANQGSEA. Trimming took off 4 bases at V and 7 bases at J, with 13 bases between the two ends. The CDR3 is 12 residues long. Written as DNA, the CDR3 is TGCAGCGTTGTACAGTATCAGGGTGGCTACACCTTC. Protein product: CSVVQYQGGYTF.